Presented here are 22 T cell receptor beta chains from one specimen sequenced in a study of blood T cell repertoires in COVID-19 (dated by TCRdb to 2020 to 2021). Libraries were prepared through the immunoSEQ multiplex PCR assay. TCRdb stores this immuneACCESS table with in-frame sequences only. Part of the clones is absent; in the studies checked, under half of the shortfall reflects unresolved V genes, and no reason is known for the rest. This sample comprises over 150,000 clones, under 95% of them detected only once. The ten largest clones represent about 2% of the sample. Sequenced sample: peripheral blood. The receptors here all came from a man in his late teens or twenties with acute or convalescent COVID-19.

Turning to this clone: Mismatch with germline at one junction end may stem from a read error. The V call is TRBV18, the J call TRBJ1-2; 7 bases are a match to TRBD1. The CDR3 sequence is 16 residues long. Germline values: CDR1 KGHSH, CDR2 LQKENI. The CDR3 reads CASTPLQGRSDYGYTF. DNA of the CDR3: TGTGCCAGCACACCCCTACAGGGGAGGAGTGACTATGGCTACACCTTC.

The chain uses TRBV5-4 and TRBJ1-1; 11 bases match TRBD1. This CDR3 is 14 amino acids long. Germline V CDR1 and CDR2: SGHNT, YYREEE (reference sequence). The junction had 7 bases not matched to a gene; V was cut back by 0 bases and J by 12 bases. CDR3 region: CASSLDGDRGLSFF. The CDR3 region has the DNA TGTGCCAGCAGCTTGGATGGGGACAGGGGGTTGTCTTTCTTT.

The gene calls are TRBV27 and TRBJ2-1, with 8 bases lining up with TRBD1. With 4 bases clipped from V and 2 bases from J, the junction kept 4 bases outside the gene matches. Germline values: CDR1 MNHEY, CDR2 SMNVEV (reference sequence). This CDR3 is built from 15 residues. CDR3 coding DNA: TGTGCCAGCAGTTGGGACAGGACCCCCTACAATGAGCAGTTCTTC. As protein: CASSWDRTPYNEQFF.

This chain joins TRBV11-2 and TRBJ2-7; perhaps TRBD1 as D (6 bases). Trimming took off 5 bases at V and 3 bases at J, with 17 bases between the two ends. The CDR3 sequence is 15 residues long. Germline assignment: CDR1 SGHAT and CDR2 FQNNGV. In DNA, the CDR3 is TGTGCCAGCAGCCTCGAAGTGGGGGCGTTCTACGAGCAGTACTTC. Its translation is CASSLEVGAFYEQYF.

The V and J genes are TRBV5-1 and TRBJ2-1; 10 bases map to TRBD2. Germline V CDR1 and CDR2: SGHRS, YFSETQ. The CDR3 is 17 amino acids. J gave up 0 bases and V 5 bases, and 8 bases lay outside the gene matches. The DNA of the CDR3 is TGCGCCAGCAGGCCTAGCGGGGGCGTAGACTCCTACAATGAGCAGTTCTTC. Encoded protein: CASRPSGGVDSYNEQFF.

The CDR3 nucleotides are TGTGCCAGCAGCCCCAGTCTGGAGAATGAAAAACTGTTTTTT. Translation gives CASSPSLENEKLFF. The chain couples TRBV7-9 to TRBJ1-4; no definite D call. The CDR3 is made up of 14 amino acids. The germline V and J ends were trimmed by 5 bases and 5 bases, with 12 bases remaining between them. Germline V lookup: CDR1 SEHNR, CDR2 FQNEAQ (reference sequence).

The chain joins TRBV6-5 to TRBJ1-6; maybe TRBD1 (5 bases). The CDR3 consists of 14 residues. The V and J ends lost 4 bases and 8 bases respectively, with 12 bases between them. Germline-derived CDR1 and CDR2 are MNHEY and SVGAGI. The CDR3 DNA reads as TGTGCCAGCAGTTTCGCAGGGCAGGATTCACCCCTCCACTTT. Translated, it gives CASSFAGQDSPLHF.

This chain connects TRBV28 to TRBJ1-4, with D possibly matching TRBD1 (6 bases). The CDR3 runs to 15 residues. The germline CDR1 and CDR2 sequences are MDHEN and SYDVKM. V dropped 4 bases and J dropped 0 bases, with 9 bases sitting between them. This chain's CDR3 is CASSSEGATNEKLFF. CDR3 coding DNA: TGTGCCAGCAGTTCAGAGGGGGCAACTAATGAAAAACTGTTTTTT. Drawing the rest from reference TRBV28 and TRBJ1-4, the complete variable domain is DVKVTQSSRYLVKRTGEKVFLECVQDMDHENMFWYRQDPGLGLRLIYFSYDVKMKEKGDIPEGYSVSREKKERFSLILESASTNQTSMYLCASSSEGATNEKLFFGSGTQLSVL.

This clone was seen more than once but under ten times. The rearrangement uses TRBV5-4 and TRBJ2-7, with 8 positions matching TRBD1. J gave up 3 bases and V 4 bases, and 9 bases lay outside the gene matches. CDR3 length: 15 amino acids. Germline-derived CDR1 and CDR2 are SGHNT and YYREEE (reference sequence). The CDR3 sequence: CASSTRQGSFYEQYF. The CDR3 coding sequence is TGTGCCAGCAGCACCAGACAGGGGTCTTTCTACGAGCAGTACTTC.

This chain uses TRBV2 with TRBJ2-3; D not certain. Trimming removed 11 bases at V and 2 bases at J, with 17 bases between. The CDR3 has 14 amino acids. Looked up from germline, CDR1 is SNHLY and CDR2 is FYNNEI. The DNA for the CDR3 is TGTGCCGTCGGGTCCCAGACTTTCACAGATACGCAGTATTTT. Translating it yields CAVGSQTFTDTQYF.

The chain combines TRBV7-2 with TRBJ2-7, with D unresolved. V lost 2 bases and J 5 bases, leaving 13 bases between the germline ends. The CDR3 spans 14 residues. Germline V lookup: CDR1 SGHTA, CDR2 FQGNSA. CDR3 sequence: CASSLSLLEHEQYF. Here the CDR3 DNA reads TGTGCCAGCAGCTTAAGCCTTCTGGAGCACGAGCAGTACTTC.

This chain uses TRBV11-3 with TRBJ2-7; maybe TRBD2 (5 bases). The CDR3 extends over 14 amino acids. V was shortened by 5 bases and J by 3 bases, with 14 bases between the two germline ends. Per germline, CDR1 SGHNT and CDR2 YENEEA. The CDR3 DNA follows: TGTGCCAGCAGCCCCCCCGGGAAGGACTACGAGCAGTACTTC. Its translation: CASSPPGKDYEQYF.

Here the CDR3 DNA reads TGTGCCAGCAGGGGGACAGGGTTGCGTGGAAACACCATATATTTT. Protein product: CASRGTGLRGNTIYF. The chain is built from TRBV6-5 and TRBJ1-3; the match to TRBD1 covers 9 bases. This CDR3 has 15 residues. Germline lookup yields CDR1 MNHEY and CDR2 SVGAGI. V lost 6 bases and J lost 3; bases outside the gene matches: 6.

The rearrangement links TRBV3-1 (or the pseudogene TRBV3-2) to TRBJ1-3; the match to TRBD1 covers 8 bases. The V gene end was trimmed by 8 bases and the J gene end by 0 bases; junction bases not matched to a gene: 6. The germline V gene has CDR1 LGHDT and CDR2 YNNKEL (reference sequence). This CDR3 is 15 amino acids long. CDR3 bases: TGTGCCAGCCGTCAGGGGGCGAGCTCTGGAAACACCATATATTTT. Its protein is CASRQGASSGNTIYF.

The chain is built from TRBV4-1 and TRBJ1-2; the match to TRBD1 covers 7 bases. The CDR3 extends over 13 amino acids. V shed 4 bases, J shed 6 bases, and the junction held 5 bases outside the gene matches. Germline V gene lookup returns CDR1 MGHRA and CDR2 YSYEKL. The CDR3 is CASSLTGLDGYTF. CDR3 DNA: TGCGCCAGCAGCCTGACAGGGCTAGATGGCTACACCTTC.

This rearrangement joins TRBV7-6 to TRBJ1-5; D is unresolved. Between the trimmed V and J ends, which lost 5 bases and 4 bases, there was a span of 9 bases. The CDR3 runs 13 residues. Germline-derived CDR1 and CDR2 are SGHVS and FNYEAQ. The CDR3 is CASSPEENQPQHF. CDR3 sequence (DNA): TGTGCCAGCAGCCCGGAGGAAAATCAGCCCCAGCATTTT. The full variable domain, rest sourced from reference TRBV7-6 and TRBJ1-5, is GAGVSQSPRYKVTKRGQDVALRCDPISGHVSLYWYRQALGQGPEFLTYFNYEAQQDKSGLPNDRFSAERPEGSISTLTIQRTEQRDSAMYRCASSPEENQPQHFGDGTRLSIL.

V and J are TRBV9 and TRBJ2-2, with 8 bases identical to TRBD1. Germline CDR1 is SGDLS and CDR2 is YYNGEE. V shed 4 bases, J shed 4 bases, and the junction held 6 bases outside the gene matches. The CDR3 is 15 amino acids. CDR3 nucleotides: TGTGCCAGCAGCCAGAACAGGGGGACCACCGGGGAGCTGTTTTTT. This encodes CASSQNRGTTGELFF.

The J gene is TRBJ1-2, the V gene TRBV30, with a weak D call TRBD1 (6 bases). The CDR3 extends over 19 amino acids. The germline V gene encodes CDR1 GTSNPN and CDR2 SVGIG (reference sequence). Trimming stripped 0 bases from V and 0 bases from J, with 23 bases between. This CDR3 is CAWSVPAPGGRRTNYGYTF. The CDR3 coding sequence is TGTGCCTGGAGTGTTCCCGCGCCGGGGGGGCGGAGAACTAACTATGGCTACACCTTC.

The V call is TRBV28, the J call TRBJ2-7, with TRBD1 matching 7 bases. The V and J ends lost 3 bases and 2 bases, in that order; junction bases with no gene match: 7. This CDR3 is 15 amino acids long. Germline V gene sequence: CDR1 MDHEN, CDR2 SYDVKM. The CDR3 protein is CASSLVAGGAYEQYF. The CDR3 DNA is TGTGCCAGCAGTTTGGTGGCAGGGGGAGCCTACGAGCAGTACTTC.

The V gene is TRBV28, the J gene TRBJ2-1; tentative D call: TRBD1 (7 bases). Trimming removed 1 base from V and 6 bases from J, with 13 bases in between. Germline V lookup: CDR1 MDHEN, CDR2 SYDVKM. The CDR3 extends over 15 amino acids. This chain's CDR3 is CASSLLSGGGNEQFF. The CDR3 coding sequence is TGTGCCAGCAGTTTATTGTCAGGGGGAGGCAATGAGCAGTTCTTC. Full variable domain (remainder filled in from reference TRBV28 and TRBJ2-1): DVKVTQSSRYLVKRTGEKVFLECVQDMDHENMFWYRQDPGLGLRLIYFSYDVKMKEKGDIPEGYSVSREKKERFSLILESASTNQTSMYLCASSLLSGGGNEQFFGPGTRLTVL.

V usage is TRBV11-2 and J usage is TRBJ1-6, with 9 bases aligning to TRBD1. The germline V gene has CDR1 SGHAT and CDR2 FQNNGV. The trim removed 5 bases at V and 4 bases at J, leaving 9 bases unmatched. This CDR3 is 17 amino acids long. CDR3 region: CASSPLDRGGYNSPLHF. The DNA of the CDR3 is TGTGCCAGCAGCCCCCTCGACAGGGGGGGGTATAATTCACCCCTCCACTTT.

This chain joins TRBV7-8 and TRBJ1-2, with D possibly being TRBD1 (5 bases). Germline V gene lookup returns CDR1 SGHVS and CDR2 FQNEAQ. The CDR3 has 13 amino acids. The V end was cut by 1 base, the J end by 8 bases, with 11 bases between. CDR3 in DNA: TGTGCCAGCAGCTTAGAAGGGGATCTGGGCTACACCTTC. Protein: CASSLEGDLGYTF.